This passage covers 8 T cell receptor beta chains from one sample sequenced in a study of identical twins. TCRdb re-derived calls from the 5' RACE reads in MiXCR, one entry per CDR3 protein. This table holds fewer than 20,000 distinct CDR3 sequences, nearly 70% found once. What was sequenced was memory (CD45RO+) T cells sorted from blood. The receptor source for this set is a woman under 30 in good health. This table probably holds off-target reads from a library built for another chain.

This sequence joins TRBV12-3 or TRBV12-4 and TRBJ1-5; the D gene is possibly TRBD1 (6 bases). CDR3 size: 13 residues. V lost 9 bases and J 2 bases, leaving 11 bases between the germline ends. CDR3 amino acids: CASTRTGNQPQHF. Written as DNA, the CDR3 is TGTGCCAGTACTCGGACAGGCAATCAGCCCCAGCATTTT.

The rearrangement links TRBV11-2 to TRBJ2-1, with D tentatively TRBD1 (7 bases). With 6 bases removed from V and 10 bases from J, the gap between germline ends came to 13 bases. The CDR3 has 12 residues. CDR1 is SGHAT, CDR2 FQNNGV, per germline. CDR3 in DNA: TGTGCCAGCAGACCCGGAGGGGGCGAGCAGTTCTTC. Amino acid sequence: CASRPGGGEQFF. The variable domain in full, completed from reference TRBV11-2 and TRBJ2-1, reads EAGVAQSPRYKIIEKRQSVAFWCNPISGHATLYWYQQILGQGPKLLIQFQNNGVVDDSQLPKDRFSAERLKGVDSTLKIQPAKLEDSAVYLCASRPGGGEQFFGPGTRLTVL.

The count of this clonotype is one. The gene calls are TRBV11-3 and TRBJ2-2; 7 bases agree with TRBD1. V was pared by 8 bases and J by 1 base, with 4 bases of the junction left unmatched. CDR1 and CDR2 (germline): SGHNT, YENEEA. The CDR3 consists of 14 residues. The CDR3 DNA is TGTGCCAGCGGCAGACAGGGGAACACCGGGGAGCTGTTTTTT. Protein product: CASGRQGNTGELFF.

The chain joins TRBV7-2 to TRBJ1-2, with TRBD1 identical over 7 bases. The germline V gene encodes CDR1 SGHTA and CDR2 FQGNSA. The CDR3 spans 14 residues. The V gene end was trimmed by 3 bases and the J gene end by 7 bases; junction bases not matched to a gene: 8. The CDR3 here is CASSFFERGPGYTF. The CDR3 region has the DNA TGTGCCAGCAGCTTCTTTGAGAGGGGGCCTGGCTACACCTTC.

V usage is TRBV5-6 and J usage is TRBJ2-7, with D uncertain. The V end lost 4 bases, the J end lost 4 bases, and 21 bases lay between the germline ends. The germline V gene has CDR1 SGHDT and CDR2 YYEEEE. The CDR3 sequence is 16 residues long. The CDR3 nucleotides read TGTGCCAGCAGCCCTGTCCCCTCGAACGCGCTATACGAGCAGTACTTC. This sequence encodes CASSPVPSNALYEQYF.

The count of this clonotype is one. The genes are TRBV7-2 and TRBJ1-2; no clear D gene. Trimming took off 5 bases at V and 8 bases at J, with 12 bases between the two ends. The CDR3 loop spans 12 amino acids. CDR1 is SGHTA, CDR2 FQGNSA, per germline. CDR3: CASSGEFGGYTF. The DNA of the CDR3 is TGTGCCAGCAGCGGTGAATTTGGGGGCTACACCTTC.

This CDR3 is CAWNRADLYNEQFF. The CDR3 nucleotides are TGTGCCTGGAATAGGGCGGACCTTTACAATGAGCAGTTCTTC. The chain employs TRBV30 and TRBJ2-1; D unresolved. V lost 4 bases and J 4 bases, leaving 14 bases between the germline ends. This CDR3 comprises 14 residues. The germline gives CDR1 GTSNPN, CDR2 SVGIG (reference sequence).

The rearrangement links TRBV6-6 to TRBJ2-2, with D tentatively TRBD2 (5 bases). Germline V gene data show CDR1 as MNHNY and CDR2 as SVGAGI (reference sequence). V was trimmed by 2 bases and J by 7 bases, leaving 14 bases between them. The CDR3 extends over 15 amino acids. As DNA, the CDR3 is TGTGCCAGCAGTTACCCCAATGGTGGACTCGGGGAGCTGTTTTTT. It is translated as CASSYPNGGLGELFF.